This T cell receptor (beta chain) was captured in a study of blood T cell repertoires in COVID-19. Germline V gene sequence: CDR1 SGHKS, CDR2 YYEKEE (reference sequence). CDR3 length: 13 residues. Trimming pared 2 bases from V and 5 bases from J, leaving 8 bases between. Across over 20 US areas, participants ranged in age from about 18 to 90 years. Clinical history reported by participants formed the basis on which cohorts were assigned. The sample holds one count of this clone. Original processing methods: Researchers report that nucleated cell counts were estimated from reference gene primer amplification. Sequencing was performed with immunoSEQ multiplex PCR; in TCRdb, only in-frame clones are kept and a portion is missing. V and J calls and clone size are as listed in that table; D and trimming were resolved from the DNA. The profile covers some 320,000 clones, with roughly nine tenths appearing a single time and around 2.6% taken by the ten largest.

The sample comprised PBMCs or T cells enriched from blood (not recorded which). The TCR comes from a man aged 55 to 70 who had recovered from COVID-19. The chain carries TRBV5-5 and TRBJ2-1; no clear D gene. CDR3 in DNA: TGTGCCAGCAGCTTCAACAGCAACAATGAGCAGTTCTTC. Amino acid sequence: CASSFNSNNEQFF.